Sequencing of this T cell receptor beta chain was carried out in a study of blood T cells in healthy people across ages. Study details: About one barcoded beta molecule was captured per two T cells (by template switching).

Primers used in a second PCR of roughly 7 to 11 cycles were a sample-barcoded 5' primer and a J-beta primer mix. TCRdb called the 5' RACE reads again in MiXCR, with one record for every CDR3 protein. The sample includes about 1.6 million distinct CDR3 sequences, 30% to 40% of them seen just once. Whenever a sample was processed, at least 6.5 million PBMCs were isolated. A note on this clonotype: Its specificity is not known.

Germline CDR1 MNHNS, CDR2 SASEGT. The CDR3 runs 13 residues. V lost 6 bases, J lost 3 bases, and 11 bases lay in between. Study results and caveats: Among T cells, TCR beta diversity per million cells dropped roughly linearly as age rose. The authors considered diversity estimates from one million T cells to be underestimates.

V gene TRBV6-1 combines with J gene TRBJ1-2; D gene ambiguous. Sequences were obtained from blood. The sequence came from a woman younger than 45 in good health. DNA of the CDR3: TGTGCCAGCAGGGACTCCGGAGACTATGGCTACACCTTC. It specifies CASRDSGDYGYTF.